What follows is one T cell receptor beta chain and its context. Its antigen remains unidentified. No quality values exist for individual bases; no much larger clone is one base distant. Trimming removed 3 bases from V and 2 bases from J, leaving 12 bases between the germline ends. The CDR3, cysteine through phenylalanine, is 14 amino acids long. This entry keeps only the CDR3 DNA: 42 bases, framed from base 1. According to the germline V gene (reference sequence), CDR1 reads DFQATT and CDR2 reads SNEGSKA. TCRbeta CDR3 regions were amplified from genomic DNA using the immunoSEQ Assay, a bias-controlled multiplex PCR. As for how the authors treated the data: Within the assay, amplification of reference gene primers was used to estimate how many nucleated cells each sample contained. To quantify the absolute abundance of each unique TCRbeta CDR3 rearrangement, sequence reads were collapsed and filtered. For each sample, productive Simpson clonality was calculated as the square root of Simpson's diversity index over productive rearrangements. TCRdb stores this immuneACCESS table with in-frame sequences only. Part of the clones is absent; in the studies checked, under half of the shortfall reflects unresolved V genes, and no reason is known for the rest. V, J and clone size reflect that table, while D and trimming were determined from the DNA. A total of 150,000 to 200,000 clones appear in this sample, around 93% of them only once. The leading ten clones occupy 3.5% to 5% of the sample.

The sample originates from a study of blood T cell repertoires in COVID-19 (dated by TCRdb to 2020 to 2021). Notes on the research overall: Collaborator samples came from the United States, Italy and Spain and covered acute and convalescent phases of COVID-19. Where available, HLA class I and class II types were obtained from metadata supplied by the sample provider rather than from assay-based typing. Subjects who had been exposed to COVID-19, were actively infected with it, or had recovered from it provided the deeply sampled blood TCRbeta repertoires that made up the dataset. The sample metadata nearly always contained a de-identified subject ID, COVID-19 status, age in years and sex. The material from the prospective study consisted of cDNA or gDNA derived from T cells, B-cell-depleted T cells, or PBMCs. The samples were drawn from two sources: the first 160 participants of the ongoing ImmuneRACE study, and over 1,000 subjects contributed by 6 global collaborators. A freely available public database, intended as a resource for researchers studying the immune response to SARS-CoV-2, is where the repertoires were released. Results and caveats for the whole study, not just this receptor: The amount of clinical and demographic metadata varied by source and participant and was provided uncurated.

Collaborating institutions collected whole blood in K2EDTA tubes following their own protocols. For TCRbeta analysis, collaborators shipped samples as frozen whole blood, isolated PBMCs, or DNA extracted from either of those sample types. Sequenced: peripheral blood. The chain uses TRBV20-1 and TRBJ2-3, with TRBD1 tentatively as D gene (6 bases match). This receptor was identified in a woman in her fifties or sixties with acute or convalescent COVID-19. The sequence in DNA is TGCAGTGCTAGTCCTGGACAGCTCACAGATACGCAGTATTTT. It codes for CSASPGQLTDTQYF.